Only one count was recorded for the clone carrying this TCR beta chain. Its antigen is unidentified. This sample's time point: after dendritic cell vaccination, including at tumor progression/relapse. Before vaccination, two weeks after the third vaccination, and at progression, PBMC were collected. V lost 8 bases to trimming and J lost 6 bases; unmatched junction nucleotides: 3. The CDR3 extends over 11 amino acids. CDR1 is SGHRS, CDR2 YFSETQ, per germline. This specimen belongs to a study of glioma-infiltrating T cells after dendritic cell vaccination. Study-wide results and limits: Estimated pretreatment TIL content predicted outcome after dendritic cell vaccination.

Produced via immunoSEQ multiplex PCR; TCRdb's table is partial and in-frame only. The profile shows 100,000 or so clones, 90% of them singletons. The source of this sequence is a human donor with glioblastoma. This specimen consisted of blood, obtained after dendritic cell vaccination. The chain couples TRBV5-1 to TRBJ1-2; 8 bases are shared with TRBD1. CDR3 region: CARQGGNGYTF. DNA of the CDR3: TGCGCCAGACAGGGGGGAAATGGCTACACCTTC.